This TCR beta chain was captured by sequencing in a study of neoadjuvant anti-PD-1 for oral cavity cancer. Study-level background: Most patients had three to four biweekly doses of 3 mg/kg nivolumab before resection. Around day 43, patients without progression received a fourth nivolumab dose before surgery.

The CDR3 loop spans 17 amino acids. The germline CDR1 and CDR2 sequences are MDHEN and SYDVKM. Trimming took off 2 bases at V and 2 bases at J, with 19 bases between the two ends. Measured with immunoSEQ multiplex PCR; TCRdb has only the in-frame clones, and not every one. The sample carries about 79,000 clones, 80% to 90% recorded once. These newly diagnosed stage II-IVA oral cavity squamous cell carcinoma patients had no prior systemic or radiation treatment. PBMCs were not maintained or expanded in culture before analysis. Sequences were derived from PBMCs, sampled before nivolumab (anti-PD-1) treatment. V is TRBV28 and J is TRBJ2-7; perhaps TRBD2 as D (6 bases). This sequence was found in a person aged 40 to 85 with oral cavity squamous cell carcinoma. CDR3 loop: CASSLAGWQPLTYEQYF. CDR3 bases: TGTGCCAGCAGTTTAGCGGGGTGGCAGCCCTTGACCTACGAGCAGTACTTC. Supplemented by reference TRBV28 and TRBJ2-7, the full variable domain reads DVKVTQSSRYLVKRTGEKVFLECVQDMDHENMFWYRQDPGLGLRLIYFSYDVKMKEKGDIPEGYSVSREKKERFSLILESASTNQTSMYLCASSLAGWQPLTYEQYFGPGTRLTVT.